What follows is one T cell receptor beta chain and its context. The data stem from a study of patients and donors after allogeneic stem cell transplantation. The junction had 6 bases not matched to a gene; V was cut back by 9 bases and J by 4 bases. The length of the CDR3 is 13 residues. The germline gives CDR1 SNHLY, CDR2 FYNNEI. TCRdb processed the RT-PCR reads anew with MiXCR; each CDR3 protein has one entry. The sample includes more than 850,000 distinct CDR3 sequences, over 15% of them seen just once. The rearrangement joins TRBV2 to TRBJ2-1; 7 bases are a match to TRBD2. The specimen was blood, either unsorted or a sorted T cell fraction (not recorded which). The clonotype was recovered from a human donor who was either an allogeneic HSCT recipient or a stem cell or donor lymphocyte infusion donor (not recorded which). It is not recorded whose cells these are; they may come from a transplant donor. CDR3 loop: CASWLAVYNEQFF. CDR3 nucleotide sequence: TGTGCCAGTTGGCTAGCGGTTTACAATGAGCAGTTCTTC.